The 6 T cell receptor beta chains reported below all come from one sample, sequenced in a study of T cell changes during pregnancy in multiple sclerosis. Method: immunoSEQ multiplex PCR; TCRdb's copy keeps in-frame clones and lacks some. The top ten clones hold around 4.7% of a sample with 45,000 to 50,000 clones, around 93% of them seen once. The specimen was CD8+ T cells from peripheral blood mononuclear cells, collected in the first trimester of pregnancy. These TCRs come from a female donor with multiple sclerosis, enrolled in a pregnancy study.

The J gene is TRBJ2-5, the V gene TRBV5-1, with D possibly matching TRBD1 (5 bases). The CDR3 has 18 amino acids. V was pared by 1 base and J by 5 bases, with 24 bases between. Per the germline V gene, CDR1 is SGHRS and CDR2 is YFSETQ. DNA for the CDR3: TGCGCCAGCAGCTTGTATTGGGCACAGGCTCCCAAGCCGGAGACCCAGTACTTC. As protein: CASSLYWAQAPKPETQYF.

The chain recombines TRBV7-9 with TRBJ2-3, with D possibly TRBD1 on 7 matching bases. CDR1 is SEHNR, CDR2 FQNEAQ, per germline (reference sequence). CDR3 length: 14 residues. Trimming pared 7 bases from V and 1 base from J, leaving 12 bases between. The CDR3 spells CASTGGQRTDTQYF. For the CDR3, the DNA is TGTGCCAGCACCGGGGGACAGCGCACAGATACGCAGTATTTT.

The rearrangement joins TRBV7-9 to TRBJ2-1; no clear D. Looked up from germline, CDR1 is SEHNR and CDR2 is FQNEAQ (reference sequence). Trimming pared 4 bases from V and 0 bases from J, leaving 10 bases between. The CDR3 is 15 amino acids. The DNA of the CDR3 is TGTGCCAGCAGCTCCGGTGAGAGCTCCTACAATGAGCAGTTCTTC. Amino acids: CASSSGESSYNEQFF.

V is TRBV27 and J is TRBJ2-7; TRBD1 aligns across 7 bases. J was trimmed by 1 base and V by 3 bases; bases with no gene match: 6. Germline lookup yields CDR1 MNHEY and CDR2 SMNVEV (reference sequence). This CDR3 has 15 residues. Written as DNA, the CDR3 is TGTGCCAGCAGTTTTAATTGGGACAGTTCCTACGAGCAGTACTTC. This gives the protein CASSFNWDSSYEQYF.

The rearrangement uses TRBV7-9 and TRBJ1-1; TRBD1 is a possible D gene (5 bases). Germline V lookup: CDR1 SEHNR, CDR2 FQNEAQ (reference sequence). The CDR3 extends over 17 amino acids. The germline V and J ends were trimmed by 3 bases and 7 bases, with 24 bases remaining between them. The chain's CDR3 is CASSLSWGVDGVLEAFF. Written as DNA, the CDR3 is TGTGCCAGCAGCTTGTCATGGGGGGTAGATGGGGTACTTGAAGCTTTCTTT.

The gene calls are TRBV6-6 and TRBJ2-7; D not certain. There are 14 residues in the CDR3. The germline CDR1 and CDR2 sequences are MNHNY and SVGAGI (reference sequence). Trimming removed 2 bases at V and 0 bases at J, with 8 bases between. The CDR3 DNA follows: TGTGCCAGCAGTTACACCGGGTCCTCCTACGAGCAGTACTTC. This sequence encodes CASSYTGSSYEQYF.